This T cell receptor (beta chain) was captured by sequencing in a study of blood T cell repertoires in COVID-19. Whole-study context: The United States, Italy and Spain supplied acute and convalescent COVID-19 samples. T cells, B-cell-depleted T cells, or PBMCs supplied cDNA or gDNA.

This CDR3 has 14 residues. The germline V gene encodes CDR1 SGHRS and CDR2 YFSETQ. In the original analysis: Reference gene primer amplification gave nucleated cell count estimates. Assay used: immunoSEQ multiplex PCR; TCRdb lists only in-frame clones, some missing. The V and J calls and clone size come from that table; D and trimming were worked out from the DNA. Of about 60,000 clones in the sample, 78% were seen once. The sample was peripheral blood. J is TRBJ2-7 and V is TRBV5-1; 9 positions agree with TRBD2. This clonotype was obtained from a human donor in a cohort sampled during active COVID-19. The CDR3 DNA reads TGCCCCCCCAGCTTAGGCGGGGGGGGGCACGAGCAGTACTTC. Encoded protein: CPPSLGGGGHEQYF.